This T cell receptor (beta chain) is drawn from a study of blood T cell repertoires in COVID-19. Study in general: Sites in the United States, Italy and Spain provided acute and convalescent COVID-19 samples. T cells, B-cell-depleted T cells, or PBMCs provided the cDNA or gDNA that served as material.

CDR3 length: 15 amino acids. The ends were cut back, 0 bases at V and 0 bases at J, with 7 bases in the middle. Per germline, CDR1 SGHRS and CDR2 YFSETQ. This clone was counted once. Per the study methods: Amplified reference gene primers provided the basis for estimating nucleated cell counts. TCRdb keeps only in-frame clones here, not all; method: immunoSEQ multiplex PCR. V and J calls and clone size are as listed in that table; D and trimming were resolved from the DNA. The sample has over 95,000 clones, around nine tenths seen once. Sequencing was done on a sample of peripheral blood. The receptor was isolated from a woman aged 65 to 85 who had recovered from COVID-19. The V and J genes are TRBV5-1 and TRBJ2-1; D is unclear. CDR3 coding DNA: TGCGCCAGCAGCTTGGCGCCGGGCTCCTACAATGAGCAGTTCTTC. This codes for CASSLAPGSYNEQFF.